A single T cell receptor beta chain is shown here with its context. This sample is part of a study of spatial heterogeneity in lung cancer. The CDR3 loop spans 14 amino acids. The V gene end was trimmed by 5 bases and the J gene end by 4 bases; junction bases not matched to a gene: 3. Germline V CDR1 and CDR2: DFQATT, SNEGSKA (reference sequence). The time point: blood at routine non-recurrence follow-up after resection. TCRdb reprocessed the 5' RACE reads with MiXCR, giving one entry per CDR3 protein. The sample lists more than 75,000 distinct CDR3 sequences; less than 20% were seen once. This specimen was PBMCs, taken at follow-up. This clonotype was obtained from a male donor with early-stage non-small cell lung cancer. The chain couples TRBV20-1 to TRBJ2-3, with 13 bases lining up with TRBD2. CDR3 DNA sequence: TGCAGTGCTCGACTAGCGGGGGGATCAGATACGCAGTATTTT. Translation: CSARLAGGSDTQYF.